This T cell receptor beta chain is drawn from a study of cytomegalovirus exposure and HLA in healthy donors. Study-level findings and limits: It was confirmed in vitro that a few of the CMV-associated chains were specific for CMV antigens. Usually a TCR sequence was rare, but some public TCRs were found in many donors. A previous analysis found most TCR beta V segments productive roughly 87% or roughly 30% of the time.

The V and J ends lost 7 bases and 0 bases respectively, with 13 bases between them. The CDR3 covers 15 residues. CDR1 and CDR2 from the germline V gene are MNHNS and SASEGT. A word on this clone: What it binds is unknown.

It was with 60 Vbeta and 13 Jbeta primers that the PCR ran. The table came from immunoSEQ multiplex PCR; TCRdb's copy has only in-frame clones and leaves some out. Altogether roughly 120,000 clones are present, 80% to 90% being singletons, with the ten largest covering 11%. This receptor was obtained from a male donor in good health and CMV-seropositive. Sequencing was done on a sample of PBMCs. The chain joins TRBV6-1 to TRBJ1-3, with D tentatively TRBD1 (5 bases). CDR3 sequence: CASIGHSNSGNTIYF. In nucleotides, the CDR3 is TGTGCCAGCATCGGACATTCGAACTCTGGAAACACCATATATTTT.